This TCR beta chain stems from a study of CD8 T cells in Susac syndrome. General study findings and limits: The study admitted that it had a relatively small number of individuals in its TCR sequencing and HLA analysis.

Reverse transcription of about 0.45 to 1 ug RNA was performed with random hexamers. Each CDR3 protein gets one entry after TCRdb re-called the immunoSEQ multiplex PCR reads with MiXCR. The sample contains more than 65,000 distinct CDR3 sequences, 85% to 95% of which appear only once. A remark on this clonotype: Antigen unknown.

V gave up 1 base and J gave up 2 bases, with 15 bases separating them. The CDR3 spans 16 residues. Germline V gene sequence: CDR1 PRHDT, CDR2 FYEKMQ (reference sequence). The TCR comes from a human donor in good health. Sample: CD8+ T cells from PBMCs. The V call is TRBV13, the J call TRBJ2-7; D perhaps matches TRBD1 (6 bases). For the CDR3, the DNA is TGTGCCAGCAGCTTAGAGGGCAGGGGTGGAACCTACGAGCAGTACTTC. Its translation: CASSLEGRGGTYEQYF.